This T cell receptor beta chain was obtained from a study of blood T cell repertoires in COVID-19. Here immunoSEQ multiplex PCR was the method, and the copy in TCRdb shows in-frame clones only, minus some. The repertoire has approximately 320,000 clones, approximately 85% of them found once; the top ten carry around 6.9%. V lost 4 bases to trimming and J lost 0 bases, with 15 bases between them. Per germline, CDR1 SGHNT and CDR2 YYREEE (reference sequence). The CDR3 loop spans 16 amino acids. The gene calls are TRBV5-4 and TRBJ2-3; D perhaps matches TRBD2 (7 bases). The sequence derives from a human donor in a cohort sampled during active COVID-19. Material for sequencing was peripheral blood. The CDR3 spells CASSATGRVSTDTQYF. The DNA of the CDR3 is TGTGCCAGCAGCGCAACAGGGAGGGTTAGCACAGATACGCAGTATTTT.